The 10 T cell receptor beta chains listed next were all sequenced from one sample in a study of early T cells in non-severe SARS-CoV-2 infection. TCRdb reprocessed the 5' RACE reads with MiXCR, giving one entry per CDR3 protein. The data contain about 33,000 distinct CDR3 sequences, over 4.5% of them singletons. Sequencing used whole blood. The receptors shown here come from an adult who was a healthcare worker with PCR-confirmed SARS-CoV-2 infection or an uninfected control (not recorded which).

The chain is built from TRBV29-1 and TRBJ1-1; TRBD1 agrees at 8 bases. The CDR3 loop spans 14 amino acids. Germline V gene sequence: CDR1 SQVTM, CDR2 ANQGSEA. The junction had 10 bases not matched to a gene; V was cut back by 7 bases and J by 3 bases. The DNA for the CDR3 is TGCAGCGGGACATCAGGGGGCGAGTACACTGAAGCTTTCTTT. Amino acids: CSGTSGGEYTEAFF.

The chain recombines TRBV10-2 with TRBJ1-2; the match to TRBD1 covers 9 bases. The CDR3 runs 14 residues. With 8 bases clipped from V and 6 bases from J, the junction kept 10 bases outside the gene matches. Germline V lookup: CDR1 WSHSY, CDR2 SAAADI. This chain's CDR3 is CASLTGQGTNGYTF. CDR3 coding DNA: TGCGCCAGCCTAACGGGACAGGGCACTAATGGCTACACCTTC.

This sequence joins TRBV18 and TRBJ2-1; D is undetermined. The CDR3 sequence is 12 residues long. V was trimmed by 4 bases and J by 10 bases, leaving 11 bases between them. Germline V CDR1 and CDR2: KGHSH, LQKENI. CDR3: CASSRSVPEQFF. In nucleotides, the CDR3 is TGTGCCAGCTCACGCTCGGTCCCCGAGCAGTTCTTC.

The gene calls are TRBV6-6 and TRBJ2-7; the match to TRBD1 covers 7 bases. The length of the CDR3 is 12 residues. V lost 8 bases and J lost 3; bases outside the gene matches: 4. Germline V gives CDR1 MNHNY, CDR2 SVGAGI (reference sequence). As DNA, the CDR3 is TGTGCCAGCTGGGGACAGAACTACGAGCAGTACTTC. Protein product: CASWGQNYEQYF.

This clonotype was seen at least ten times. The genes are TRBV9 and TRBJ2-3; 7 bases agree with TRBD1. V shed 1 base, J shed 4 bases, and the junction held 6 bases outside the gene matches. The CDR3 is 15 amino acids. Germline-derived CDR1 and CDR2 are SGDLS and YYNGEE. CDR3 in amino acids: CASSVFTGVSDTQYF. The DNA for the CDR3 is TGTGCCAGCAGCGTATTTACAGGGGTTTCAGATACGCAGTATTTT.

This clonotype occurred many times. This CDR3 is CASSLEYEQYF. The CDR3 nucleotides are TGCGCCAGCAGCTTGGAGTACGAGCAGTACTTC. The rearrangement links TRBV5-1 to TRBJ2-7; D ambiguous. This CDR3 spans 11 amino acids. Germline lookup yields CDR1 SGHRS and CDR2 YFSETQ. Trimming shortened V by 0 bases and J by 4 bases, and 2 bases separated the two germline ends.

This clonotype was recorded at least ten times. V and J are TRBV6-5 and TRBJ2-7; TRBD1 matches 7 bases. Germline assignment: CDR1 MNHEY and CDR2 SVGAGI. With 4 bases clipped from V and 8 bases from J, the junction kept 5 bases outside the gene matches. The CDR3 has 12 residues. The CDR3 here is CASSSIQGQQYF. DNA of the CDR3: TGTGCCAGCAGTTCAATACAGGGGCAGCAGTACTTC.

This clonotype was found many times. The V and J genes are TRBV5-1 and TRBJ2-2; TRBD2 is a possible D gene (5 bases). Germline V gene data show CDR1 as SGHRS and CDR2 as YFSETQ. The length of the CDR3 is 15 residues. With 2 bases removed from V and 1 base from J, the gap between germline ends came to 9 bases. DNA for the CDR3: TGCGCCAGCAGCTTATTAGAGGGGAACACCGGGGAGCTGTTTTTT. It specifies CASSLLEGNTGELFF. The full variable domain, with the rest looked up from reference TRBV5-1 and TRBJ2-2, is KAGVTQTPRYLIKTRGQQVTLSCSPISGHRSVSWYQQTPGQGLQFLFEYFSETQRNKGNFPGRFSGRQFSNSRSEMNVSTLELGDSALYLCASSLLEGNTGELFFGEGSRLTVL.

In this sample, this clonotype turned up a few times. This chain connects TRBV7-9 to TRBJ1-2, with unresolved D. Germline loops: CDR1 SEHNR, CDR2 FQNEAQ (reference sequence). V shed 0 bases and J shed 3 bases, with 8 bases lying between them. The CDR3 consists of 14 residues. CDR3 region: CASSLAVPDYGYTF. CDR3 sequence (DNA): TGTGCCAGCAGCTTAGCAGTACCAGACTATGGCTACACCTTC.

This clonotype was counted many times. The chain links TRBV3-1 to TRBJ2-7, with D perhaps TRBD2 (7 bases). Germline CDR1 is LGHDT and CDR2 is YNNKEL (reference sequence). V was pared by 0 bases and J by 3 bases, with 15 bases between. The CDR3 is made up of 16 amino acids. CDR3: CASSQDRGGGLYEQYF. The CDR3 DNA reads as TGTGCCAGCAGCCAAGATCGGGGCGGGGGCCTCTACGAGCAGTACTTC.